This record concerns one T cell receptor (beta chain) sequence. The sample belongs to a study of blood T cell repertoires in COVID-19. Profiling relied on immunoSEQ multiplex PCR, and the TCRdb table lists in-frame clones only, not all of them. The top ten hold roughly 2.5% of the sample, which has about 220,000 clones, roughly 88% seen once. Per the germline V gene, CDR1 is SGHNT and CDR2 is YENEEA. Losses at the gene ends were 6 bases for V and 6 bases for J; bases not matched to a gene: 10. This CDR3 has 16 amino acids. The rearrangement links TRBV11-3 to TRBJ2-2; 10 bases align to TRBD2. The receptor comes from a woman aged 35 to 49 with acute COVID-19. The sample taken for sequencing was PBMCs or T cells enriched from blood (not recorded which). CDR3 DNA sequence: TGTGCCAGCAGTGCTAGCGGGAGCGTTATGGCCGGGGAGCTGTTTTTT. Translating gives CASSASGSVMAGELFF.